The rows below give T cell receptor beta chains drawn from one sample of a study of technical replicates of blood from several donors. Generated by immunoSEQ multiplex PCR, the TCRdb table keeps only in-frame clones and is missing some. The repertoire holds about 66,000 clones, with 88% as singletons. Material: PBMCs. The origin of the receptors is a human donor in good health. Some clones in this sample may be carry-over from other donors' samples. Each CDR3 is given with its conserved first and last residue. Clone size appears in some rows only: once, few, many, or a class for an expanded clone.

j_call v_call clone_size cdr3_aa
TRBJ2-2 TRBV2 - CASSGPRSNTGELFF
TRBJ2-2 TRBV28 once CASSLRQGSGELFF
TRBJ2-5 TRBV9 - CASSVGQGETQYF
TRBJ1-1 TRBV5-1 few CASTGVGVTFF
TRBJ2-7 TRBV28 medium-sized CASIWASGVLGPMEEQYF
TRBJ2-5 TRBV6-6 few CASSSGLAGGGETQYF
TRBJ2-3 TRBV5-1 - CASSMYQRNTDTQYF
TRBJ2-3 TRBV2 - CASSPGLAGVGTDTQYF
TRBJ1-1 TRBV14 - CASSRKPDRVSRPNTEAFF
TRBJ1-2 TRBV6-1 few CASTRLELSYGYTF
TRBJ2-1 TRBV4-3 - CASSRVLSGRRDEQFF
TRBJ2-1 TRBV11-1 many CASKAGGPYQFF
TRBJ1-6 TRBV10-3 - CAPVRRNYNSPLHF
TRBJ1-2 TRBV10-3 - CAISEGGGSYGYTF
TRBJ2-2 TRBV5-8 - CASSMWRLGPGELFF
TRBJ2-5 TRBV19 once CASRSRGEETQYF
TRBJ2-7 TRBV14 - CASSQAWGGSGRLEQYF
TRBJ2-1 TRBV5-6 - CASSVSNNHNEQFF
TRBJ2-7 TRBV6-6 few CASSGRRGHEQYF
TRBJ1-2 TRBV19 - CASSHVNWGEGYTF
TRBJ2-6 TRBV14 - CASSPDRGVSGANVLTF
TRBJ2-7 TRBV18 - CASSPQTGARSYEQYF
TRBJ2-1 TRBV5-1 few CASSFGGGLRNEQFF
TRBJ1-1 TRBV20-1 - CSAQRGTEAFF
TRBJ1-6 TRBV2 - CASSERGLINSPLHF
TRBJ1-2 TRBV15 - CATSRDQALTNYGYTF
TRBJ1-1 TRBV10-1 - CAIRPGQGMGTAEAFF
TRBJ2-2 TRBV5-6 - CASTTLGGAAGELFF
TRBJ2-2 TRBV14 - CASSIGQGWTGELFF
TRBJ2-7 TRBV7-2 - CATRGPGLATEQYF
TRBJ2-7 TRBV7-2 - CASSITGTGGYEQYF
TRBJ2-7 TRBV5-6 once CASSEARGREQYF
TRBJ1-2 TRBV5-4 - CASSTFSTRGYTF
TRBJ2-7 TRBV13 - CASSTPGQGAYEQYF
TRBJ2-3 TRBV2 - CASSGGGTDTQYF